This entry is about one TCR beta chain. Its matching antigen is unknown. This specimen belongs to a study of neoadjuvant nivolumab and ipilimumab in lung cancer. The overall study: The combination arm added day-1 ipilimumab 1 mg/kg to nivolumab 3 mg/kg on days 1, 15, 29. General observations from the study: TCR richness and clonality were higher in tumors than adjacent uninvolved lung. TCR receptors were sequenced in few samples. Pathologic regression was not significantly tied to TCR clonality.

The data were produced by immunoSEQ multiplex PCR, yet TCRdb's version contains in-frame clones alone and is incomplete. The sample lists some 17,000 clones, around 69% occurring once. After removal of 4 bases from V and 4 bases from J, the junction contained 3 bases not matched to a gene. This CDR3 contains 13 residues. Germline CDR1 SGHRS, CDR2 YFSETQ. V usage is TRBV5-1 and J usage is TRBJ1-2; TRBD1 matches 8 bases. Here the sequenced sample was tumor tissue, taken after neoadjuvant nivolumab, alone or with ipilimumab, at or shortly before surgery. The TCR sequence derives from an adult with non-small cell lung cancer. As DNA, the CDR3 is TGCGCCAGCAGCGTACAGGGGGGCTATGGCTACACCTTC. As protein: CASSVQGGYGYTF. Looking up the rest from reference TRBV5-1 and TRBJ1-2 gives the full variable domain: KAGVTQTPRYLIKTRGQQVTLSCSPISGHRSVSWYQQTPGQGLQFLFEYFSETQRNKGNFPGRFSGRQFSNSRSEMNVSTLELGDSALYLCASSVQGGYGYTFGSGTRLTVV.